This TCR beta chain was recorded in a study of lymphopenia after photon versus proton radiotherapy. This CDR3 has 20 amino acids. V gave up 4 bases and J gave up 2 bases; unmatched junction bases: 13. Germline V gene lookup returns CDR1 SGHRS and CDR2 YFSETQ. Whole-study results and caveats: Under photons, naive T cells and diversity fell while effector/memory populations rose. Post-nadir diversity loss with photons came from oligoclonal expansion, particularly CD8+ Temra cells. A bigger post-nadir fall in TCR diversity correlated inversely with survival time in deceased patients.

On this clone itself: The antigen is not known.

Clones were sequenced by immunoSEQ multiplex PCR, and TCRdb holds only the in-frame ones, with some missing. This repertoire shows about 58,000 clones, 70% to 85% found once; its top ten account for 2.1%. The sequenced sample was peripheral blood, obtained from a patient treated with proton-based radiotherapy. The TCR comes from a man between 60 and 75 years old with pancreatic cancer. V is TRBV5-1 and J is TRBJ2-6; TRBD1 matches 12 bases. CDR3 residues: CASSPLGQGAGGAGANVLTF. Here the CDR3 DNA reads TGCGCCAGCAGCCCCTTGGGACAGGGGGCCGGTGGTGCTGGGGCCAACGTCCTGACTTTC.